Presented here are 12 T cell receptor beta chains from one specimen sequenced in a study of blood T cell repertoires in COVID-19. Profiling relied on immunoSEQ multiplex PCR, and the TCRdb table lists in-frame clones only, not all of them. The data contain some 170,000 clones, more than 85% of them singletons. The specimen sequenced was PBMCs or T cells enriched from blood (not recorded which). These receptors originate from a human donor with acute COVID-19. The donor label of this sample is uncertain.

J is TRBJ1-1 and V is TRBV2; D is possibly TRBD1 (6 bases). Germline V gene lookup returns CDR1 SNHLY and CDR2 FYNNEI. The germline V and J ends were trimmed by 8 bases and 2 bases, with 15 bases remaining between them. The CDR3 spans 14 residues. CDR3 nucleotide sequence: TGTGCCAGCTCAACAGGGTTCTCCAACACTGAAGCTTTCTTT. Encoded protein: CASSTGFSNTEAFF.

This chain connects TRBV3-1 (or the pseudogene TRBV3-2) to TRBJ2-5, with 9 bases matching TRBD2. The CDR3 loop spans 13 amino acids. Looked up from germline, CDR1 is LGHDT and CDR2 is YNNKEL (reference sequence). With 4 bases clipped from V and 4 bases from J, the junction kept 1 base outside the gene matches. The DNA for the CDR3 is TGTGCCAGCAGCCGCGGGGGGGCAGAGACCCAGTACTTC. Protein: CASSRGGAETQYF.

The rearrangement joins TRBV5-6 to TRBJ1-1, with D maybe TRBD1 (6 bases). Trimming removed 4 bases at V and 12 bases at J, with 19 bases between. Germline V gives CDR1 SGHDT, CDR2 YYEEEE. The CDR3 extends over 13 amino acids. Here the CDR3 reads CASSMDSSWRSFF. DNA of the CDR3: TGTGCCAGCAGCATGGACAGTTCTTGGAGGTCTTTCTTT.

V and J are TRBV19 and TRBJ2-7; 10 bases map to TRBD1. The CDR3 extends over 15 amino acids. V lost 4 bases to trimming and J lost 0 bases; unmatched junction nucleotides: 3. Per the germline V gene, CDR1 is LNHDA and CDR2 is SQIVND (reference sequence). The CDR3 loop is CASSRGTGASYEQYF. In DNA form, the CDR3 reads TGTGCCAGTAGTAGAGGGACAGGGGCCTCCTACGAGCAGTACTTC. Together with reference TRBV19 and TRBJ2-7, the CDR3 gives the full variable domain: DGGITQSPKYLFRKEGQNVTLSCEQNLNHDAMYWYRQDPGQGLRLIYYSQIVNDFQKGDIAEGYSVSREKKESFPLTVTSAQKNPTAFYLCASSRGTGASYEQYFGPGTRLTVT.

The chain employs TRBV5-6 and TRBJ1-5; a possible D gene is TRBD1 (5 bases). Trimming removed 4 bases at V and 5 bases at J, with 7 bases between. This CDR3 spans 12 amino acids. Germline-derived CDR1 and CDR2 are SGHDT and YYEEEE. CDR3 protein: CASSGGDQPQHF. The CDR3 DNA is TGTGCCAGCAGCGGGGGGGATCAGCCCCAGCATTTT.

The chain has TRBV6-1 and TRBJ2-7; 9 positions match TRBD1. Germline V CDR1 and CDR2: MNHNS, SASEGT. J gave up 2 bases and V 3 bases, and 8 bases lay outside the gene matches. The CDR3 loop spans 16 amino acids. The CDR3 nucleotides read TGTGCCAGCAGTGATTTCCGGGGACAGGGTCCCTACGAGCAGTACTTC. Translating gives CASSDFRGQGPYEQYF.

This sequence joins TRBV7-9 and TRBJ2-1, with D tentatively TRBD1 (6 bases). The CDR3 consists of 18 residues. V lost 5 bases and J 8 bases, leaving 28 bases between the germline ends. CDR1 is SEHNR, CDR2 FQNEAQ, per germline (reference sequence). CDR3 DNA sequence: TGTGCCAGCAGCCAACATATGACCGGGACAAGTGGAGGCGATGAGCAGTTCTTC. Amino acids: CASSQHMTGTSGGDEQFF.

CDR3 region: CASSVGQGESPLHF. CDR3 coding DNA: TGTGCCAGCAGCGTAGGGCAGGGGGAATCACCCCTCCACTTT. The chain is built from TRBV9 and TRBJ1-6; 7 bases align to TRBD1. J lost 10 bases, V lost 0 bases, and 4 bases had no gene match. Germline assignment: CDR1 SGDLS and CDR2 YYNGEE. This CDR3 spans 14 amino acids.

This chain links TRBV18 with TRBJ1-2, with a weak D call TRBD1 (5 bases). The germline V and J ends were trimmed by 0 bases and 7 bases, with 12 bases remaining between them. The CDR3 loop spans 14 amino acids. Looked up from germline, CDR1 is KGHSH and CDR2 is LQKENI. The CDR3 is CASSPPGLQGGYTF. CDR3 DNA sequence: TGTGCCAGCTCACCACCGGGCCTCCAGGGTGGCTACACCTTC.

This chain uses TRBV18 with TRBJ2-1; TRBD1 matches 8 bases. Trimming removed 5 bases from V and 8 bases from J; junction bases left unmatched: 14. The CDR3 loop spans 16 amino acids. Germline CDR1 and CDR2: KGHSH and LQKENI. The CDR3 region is CASSTRGQDGNDEQFF. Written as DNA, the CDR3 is TGTGCCAGCTCAACCCGGGGACAGGACGGGAATGATGAGCAGTTCTTC. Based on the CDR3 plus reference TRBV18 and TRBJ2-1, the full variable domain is NAGVMQNPRHLVRRRGQEARLRCSPMKGHSHVYWYRQLPEEGLKFMVYLQKENIIDESGMPKERFSAEFPKEGPSILRIQQVVRGDSAAYFCASSTRGQDGNDEQFFGPGTRLTVL.

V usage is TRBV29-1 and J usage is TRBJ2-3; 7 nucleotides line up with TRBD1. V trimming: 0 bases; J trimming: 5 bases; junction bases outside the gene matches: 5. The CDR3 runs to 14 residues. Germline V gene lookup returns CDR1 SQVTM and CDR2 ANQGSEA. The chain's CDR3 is CSVEEMAGGDTQYF. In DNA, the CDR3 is TGCAGCGTTGAAGAGATGGCAGGGGGAGATACGCAGTATTTT.

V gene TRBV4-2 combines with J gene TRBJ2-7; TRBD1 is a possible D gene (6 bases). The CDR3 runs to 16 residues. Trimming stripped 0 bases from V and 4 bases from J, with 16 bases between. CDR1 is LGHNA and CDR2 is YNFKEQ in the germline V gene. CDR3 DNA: TGTGCCAGCAGCCAAGATAGGGCAGGGGTCTTATACGAGCAGTACTTC. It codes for CASSQDRAGVLYEQYF.